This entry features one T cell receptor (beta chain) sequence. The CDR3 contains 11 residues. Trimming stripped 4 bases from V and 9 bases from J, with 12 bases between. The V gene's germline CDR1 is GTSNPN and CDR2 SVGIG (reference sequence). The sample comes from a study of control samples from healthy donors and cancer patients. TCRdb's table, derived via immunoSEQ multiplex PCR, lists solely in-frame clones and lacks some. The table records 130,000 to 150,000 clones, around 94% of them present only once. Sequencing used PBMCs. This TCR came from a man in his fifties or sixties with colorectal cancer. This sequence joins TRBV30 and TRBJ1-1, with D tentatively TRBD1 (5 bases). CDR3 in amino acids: CAWKRAGQAFF. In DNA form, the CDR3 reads TGTGCCTGGAAAAGGGCAGGGCAAGCTTTCTTT.